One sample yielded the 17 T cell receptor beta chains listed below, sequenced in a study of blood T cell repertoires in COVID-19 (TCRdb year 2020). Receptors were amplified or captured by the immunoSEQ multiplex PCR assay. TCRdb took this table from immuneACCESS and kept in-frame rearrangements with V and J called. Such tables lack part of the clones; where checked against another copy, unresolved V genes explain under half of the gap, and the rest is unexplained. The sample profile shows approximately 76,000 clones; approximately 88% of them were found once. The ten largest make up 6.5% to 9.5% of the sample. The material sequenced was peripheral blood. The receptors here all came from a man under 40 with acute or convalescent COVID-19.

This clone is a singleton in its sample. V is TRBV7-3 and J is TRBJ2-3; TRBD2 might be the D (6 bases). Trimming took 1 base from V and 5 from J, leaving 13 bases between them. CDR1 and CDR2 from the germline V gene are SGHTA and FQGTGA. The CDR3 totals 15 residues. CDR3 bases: TGTGCCAGCAGCTTAAACTCGGGAGTTGTAGATACGCAGTATTTT. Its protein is CASSLNSGVVDTQYF.

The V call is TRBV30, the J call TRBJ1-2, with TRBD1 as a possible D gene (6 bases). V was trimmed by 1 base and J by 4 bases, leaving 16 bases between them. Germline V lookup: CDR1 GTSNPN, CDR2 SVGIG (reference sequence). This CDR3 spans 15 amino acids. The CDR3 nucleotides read TGTGCCTGGAGTGGGGGGCCCACGTCTTTCTATGGCTACACCTTC. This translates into CAWSGGPTSFYGYTF.

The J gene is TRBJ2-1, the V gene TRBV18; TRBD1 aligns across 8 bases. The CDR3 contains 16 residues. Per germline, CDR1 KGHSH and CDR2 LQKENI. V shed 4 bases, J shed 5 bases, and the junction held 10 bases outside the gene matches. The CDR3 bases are TGTGCCAGCTCACAACCAGGGGGCCTAAACGACAATGAGCAGTTCTTC. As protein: CASSQPGGLNDNEQFF.

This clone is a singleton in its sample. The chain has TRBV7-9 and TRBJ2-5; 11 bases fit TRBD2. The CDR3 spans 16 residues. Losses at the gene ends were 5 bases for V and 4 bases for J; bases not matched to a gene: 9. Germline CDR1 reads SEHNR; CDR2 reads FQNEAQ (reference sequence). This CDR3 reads CASSDSGRGRAETQYF. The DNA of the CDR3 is TGTGCCAGCAGCGATAGCGGGAGGGGACGGGCAGAGACCCAGTACTTC.

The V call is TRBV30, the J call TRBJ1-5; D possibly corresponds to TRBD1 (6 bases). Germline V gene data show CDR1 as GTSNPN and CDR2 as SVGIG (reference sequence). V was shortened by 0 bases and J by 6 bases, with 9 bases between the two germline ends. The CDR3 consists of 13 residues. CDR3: CAWSVRGGQPQHF. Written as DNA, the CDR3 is TGTGCCTGGAGTGTAAGGGGGGGTCAGCCCCAGCATTTT.

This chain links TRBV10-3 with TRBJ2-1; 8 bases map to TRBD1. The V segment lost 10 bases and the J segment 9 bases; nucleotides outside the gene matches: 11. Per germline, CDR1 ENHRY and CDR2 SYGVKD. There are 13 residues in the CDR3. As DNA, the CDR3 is TGTGCCACCTCCCTCGGACAGGGCGGTGAGCAGTTCTTC. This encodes CATSLGQGGEQFF.

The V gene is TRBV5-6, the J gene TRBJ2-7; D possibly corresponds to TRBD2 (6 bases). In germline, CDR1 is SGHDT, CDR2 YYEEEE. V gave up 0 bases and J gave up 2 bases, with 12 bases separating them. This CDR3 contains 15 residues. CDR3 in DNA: TGTGCCAGCAGCTTGGCGGGTTGGACTACCTACGAGCAGTACTTC. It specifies CASSLAGWTTYEQYF.

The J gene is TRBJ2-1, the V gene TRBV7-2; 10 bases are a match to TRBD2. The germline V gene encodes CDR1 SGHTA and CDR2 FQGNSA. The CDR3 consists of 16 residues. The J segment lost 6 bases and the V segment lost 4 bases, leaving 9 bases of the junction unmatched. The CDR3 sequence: CASSSQPGLAANEQFF. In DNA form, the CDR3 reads TGTGCCAGCAGCTCCCAACCTGGACTAGCGGCCAATGAGCAGTTCTTC.

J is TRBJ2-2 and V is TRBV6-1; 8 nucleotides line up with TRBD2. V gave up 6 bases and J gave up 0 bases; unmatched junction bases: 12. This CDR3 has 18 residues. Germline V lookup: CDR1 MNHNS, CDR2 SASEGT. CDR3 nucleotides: TGTGCCAGCAGGGAACGACTCACGGGAGGGTCGAACACCGGGGAGCTGTTTTTT. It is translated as CASRERLTGGSNTGELFF.

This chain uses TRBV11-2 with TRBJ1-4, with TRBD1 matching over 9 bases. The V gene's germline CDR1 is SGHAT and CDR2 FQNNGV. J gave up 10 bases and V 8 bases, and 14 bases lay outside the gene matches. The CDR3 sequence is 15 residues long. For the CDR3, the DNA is TGTGCCAGCTCAATTCCGGGACAGGGACGAAGAAAACTGTTTTTT. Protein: CASSIPGQGRRKLFF.

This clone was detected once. The CDR3 loop reads CASRLAGAADTQYF. For the CDR3, the DNA is TGTGCCAGCAGGCTAGCGGGAGCCGCAGATACGCAGTATTTT. V is TRBV13 and J is TRBJ2-3; TRBD2 matches at 10 bases. The J segment lost 4 bases and the V segment lost 6 bases, leaving 4 bases of the junction unmatched. CDR3 size: 14 residues. CDR1 is PRHDT and CDR2 is FYEKMQ in the germline V gene (reference sequence).

DNA of the CDR3: TGTGCCAGTAGTACGGGACTAGGGGACTACAATGAGCAGTTCTTC. It translates to CASSTGLGDYNEQFF. V usage is TRBV19 and J usage is TRBJ2-1; TRBD2 matches 8 bases. Germline V gene sequence: CDR1 LNHDA, CDR2 SQIVND (reference sequence). V was clipped by 4 bases and J by 3 bases; unmatched bases: 5. CDR3 length: 15 amino acids.

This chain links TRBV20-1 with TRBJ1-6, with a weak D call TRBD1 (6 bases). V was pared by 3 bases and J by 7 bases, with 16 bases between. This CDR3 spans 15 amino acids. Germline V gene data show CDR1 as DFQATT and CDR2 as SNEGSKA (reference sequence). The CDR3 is CSASNTTGMNSPLHF. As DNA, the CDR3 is TGCAGTGCTAGTAACACAACAGGGATGAATTCACCCCTCCACTTT.

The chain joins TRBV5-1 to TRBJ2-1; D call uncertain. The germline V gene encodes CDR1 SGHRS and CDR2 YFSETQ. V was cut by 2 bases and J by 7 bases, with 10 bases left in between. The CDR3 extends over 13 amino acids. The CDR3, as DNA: TGCGCCAGCAGCTTAGAAGGAGTGAATGAGCAGTTCTTC. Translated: CASSLEGVNEQFF.

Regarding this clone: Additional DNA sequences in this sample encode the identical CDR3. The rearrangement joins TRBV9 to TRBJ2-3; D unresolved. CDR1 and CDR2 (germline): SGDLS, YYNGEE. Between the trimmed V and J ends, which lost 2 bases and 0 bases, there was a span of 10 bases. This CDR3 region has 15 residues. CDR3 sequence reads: CASSVAPSSTDTQYF. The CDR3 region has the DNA TGTGCCAGCAGCGTTGCGCCCTCTAGCACAGATACGCAGTATTTT.

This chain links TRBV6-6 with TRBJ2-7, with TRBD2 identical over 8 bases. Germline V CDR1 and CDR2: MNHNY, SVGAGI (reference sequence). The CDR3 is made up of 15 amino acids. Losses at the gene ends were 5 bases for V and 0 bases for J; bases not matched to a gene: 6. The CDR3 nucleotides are TGTGCCAGCAGTATTATAGCGGGGCCCTCCTACGAGCAGTACTTC. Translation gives CASSIIAGPSYEQYF.

For the CDR3, the DNA is TGTGCCAGTAGTATAATAGCGGATGAGCAGTTCTTC. Residues: CASSIIADEQFF. The chain couples TRBV19 to TRBJ2-1; D possibly corresponds to TRBD2 (6 bases). The ends were cut back, 2 bases at V and 8 bases at J, with 7 bases in the middle. Germline V gives CDR1 LNHDA, CDR2 SQIVND (reference sequence). This CDR3 is built from 12 residues.